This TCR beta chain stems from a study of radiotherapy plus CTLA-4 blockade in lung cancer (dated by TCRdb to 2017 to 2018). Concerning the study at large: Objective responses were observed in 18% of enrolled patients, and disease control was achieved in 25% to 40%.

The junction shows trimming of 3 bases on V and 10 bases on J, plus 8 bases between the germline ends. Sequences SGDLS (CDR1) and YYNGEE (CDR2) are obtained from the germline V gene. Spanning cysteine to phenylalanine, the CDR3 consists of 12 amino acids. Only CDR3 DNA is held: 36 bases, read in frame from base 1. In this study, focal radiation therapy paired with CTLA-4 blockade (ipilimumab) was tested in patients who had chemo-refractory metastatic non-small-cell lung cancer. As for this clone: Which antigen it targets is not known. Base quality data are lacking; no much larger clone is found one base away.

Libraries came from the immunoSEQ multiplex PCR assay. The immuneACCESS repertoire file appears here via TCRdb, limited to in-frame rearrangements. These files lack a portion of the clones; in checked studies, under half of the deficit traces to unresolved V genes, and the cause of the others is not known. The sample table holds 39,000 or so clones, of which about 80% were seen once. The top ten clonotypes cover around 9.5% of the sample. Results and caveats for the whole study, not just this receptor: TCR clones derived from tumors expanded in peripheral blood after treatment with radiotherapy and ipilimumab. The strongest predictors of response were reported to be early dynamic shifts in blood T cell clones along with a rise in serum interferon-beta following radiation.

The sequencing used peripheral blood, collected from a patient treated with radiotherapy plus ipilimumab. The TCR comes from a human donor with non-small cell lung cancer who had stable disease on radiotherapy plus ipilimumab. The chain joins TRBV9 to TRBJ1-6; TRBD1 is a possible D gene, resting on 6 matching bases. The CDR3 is CASSAQGSPLHF. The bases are TGTGCCAGCAGCGCACAGGGATCACCCCTCCACTTT.